What follows is one TCR beta chain and its context. Antigen unknown. This record belongs to a study of CD8 T cells in ankylosing spondylitis. Study results and caveats: Fewer than ten highly homologous variants made up a TCR beta motif that seemed to typify ankylosing spondylitis blood.

The germline CDR1 and CDR2 sequences are LNHNV and YYDKDF (reference sequence). This CDR3 has 15 amino acids. The V and J ends lost 0 bases and 0 bases respectively, with 9 bases between them. One entry per CDR3 protein results from TCRdb running MiXCR on the 5' RACE reads. The top ten clones hold roughly 4% of a sample with almost 250,000 distinct CDR3 sequences, over 30% of them seen once. The chain carries TRBV15 and TRBJ2-7; TRBD1 is a possible D gene (5 bases). Sequencing input: blood, either unsorted or a sorted T cell fraction (not recorded which). The clonotype originates from a male donor with ankylosing spondylitis or in good health (not recorded which). CDR3 in amino acids: CATSREGASSYEQYF. The CDR3 region has the DNA TGTGCCACCAGCAGAGAAGGGGCCAGCTCCTACGAGCAGTACTTC.